This TCR beta chain comes out of a study of beta chain features in type 1 diabetes. V gave up 4 bases and J gave up 0 bases, with 14 bases separating them. This CDR3 spans 16 amino acids. Germline CDR1 SGHNT, CDR2 YYREEE (reference sequence). The isolated RNA, all of it, was reverse transcribed, so expressed TCRB transcripts were what got sequenced. Repertoires were generated with immunoSEQ multiplex PCR, while TCRdb's copy carries only in-frame clones and drops some. Found here are 680,000 or so clones, roughly 12% of them singletons; the top ten hold 0.022%. This clone came up a few times. The antigen is undetermined. Study-level results: Significant though moderate, a shortening of TCRB CDR3s appeared in all four CD4+ subsets of Type 1 diabetes patients.

Source material: naive CD4+ T cells from blood. The chain carries TRBV5-4 and TRBJ2-1; weak D call: TRBD2 (7 bases). The origin of this receptor is a young man with type 1 diabetes. CDR3 DNA sequence: TGTGCCAGCAGCCGGGGGGCCCAGAGCTCCTACAATGAGCAGTTCTTC. This translates into CASSRGAQSSYNEQFF.